This T cell receptor beta chain was captured in a study of T cells after yellow fever vaccination. General observations from the study: Booster sampling recovered most clones from primary vaccination (96% CD4, approximately 90% CD8).

The 5'RACE template-switching step produced TCR cDNA and added a universal primer site and UMIs. From the 5' RACE reads, TCRdb called clonotypes with MiXCR, one entry per CDR3 protein. The profile shows around 47,000 distinct CDR3 sequences, 6.8% of them singletons. The sequence was collected from a man younger than 45 who received the YFV17D yellow fever vaccine. Sequencing used CD8+ T cells not binding an NS4B(214-222) dextramer, sorted from PBMCs, obtained 45 days after the yellow fever booster vaccination.

This CDR3 reads CASSLFPGQLNSPLHF. CDR3 nucleotides: TGTGCCAGCAGTTTATTTCCGGGACAGTTAAATTCACCCCTCCACTTT. V usage is TRBV27 and J usage is TRBJ1-6, with 7 bases lining up with TRBD1. V was clipped by 1 base and J by 7 bases; unmatched bases: 7. This CDR3 comprises 16 residues. Germline V gives CDR1 MNHEY, CDR2 SMNVEV (reference sequence).